This T cell receptor (beta chain) was recorded in a study of blood T cell repertoires in COVID-19. CDR3 length: 13 amino acids. V dropped 7 bases and J dropped 8 bases, with 18 bases sitting between them. Germline CDR1 SGHTS, CDR2 YDEGEE. The recovered donors of Cohort 3 showed two negative PCRs, clearance, or symptom resolution. The assay was immunoSEQ multiplex PCR, and TCRdb's table has in-frame clones only and misses some. The top ten clones hold 6% to 8.5% of a sample with about 160,000 clones, roughly 90% of them seen once. The chain links TRBV5-8 to TRBJ1-2; D ambiguous. The clonotype comes from a woman aged 50 to 60 who had recovered from COVID-19. Sequencing was performed on PBMCs or T cells enriched from blood (not recorded which). The CDR3 bases are TGTGCCAGCTTCTGGGGAGGATTGGGCGGCTACACCTTC. This encodes CASFWGGLGGYTF.